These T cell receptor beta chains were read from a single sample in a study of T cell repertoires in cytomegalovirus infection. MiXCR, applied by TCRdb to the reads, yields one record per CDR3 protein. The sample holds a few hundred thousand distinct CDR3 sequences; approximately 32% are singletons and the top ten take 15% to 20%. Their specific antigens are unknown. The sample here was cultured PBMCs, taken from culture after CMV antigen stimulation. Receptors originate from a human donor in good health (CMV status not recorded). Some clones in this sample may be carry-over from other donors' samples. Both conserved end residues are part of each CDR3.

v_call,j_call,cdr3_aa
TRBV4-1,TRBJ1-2,CASSQDGTGGFYGYTF
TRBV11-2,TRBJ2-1,CASSLALLASEQFF
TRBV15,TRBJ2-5,CATSRDSGTFQETQYF
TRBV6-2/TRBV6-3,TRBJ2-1,CASRPRTSPSDEQFF
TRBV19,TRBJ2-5,CASSIQLAGWETQYF
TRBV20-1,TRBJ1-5,CSATPGTQPQHF
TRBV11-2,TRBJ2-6,CASSFWDSGANVLTF
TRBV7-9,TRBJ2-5,CASSWASRQETQYF
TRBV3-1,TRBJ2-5,CASSRTPGLWETQYF
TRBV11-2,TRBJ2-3,CASSRLEGTDTQYF
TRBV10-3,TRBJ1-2,CAISESGRSGTASSHTF
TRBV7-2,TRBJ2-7,CASSLAPAVPQYF
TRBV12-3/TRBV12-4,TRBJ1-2,CASSLIRSYGYTF
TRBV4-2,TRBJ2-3,CASSPTALTSTDTQYF
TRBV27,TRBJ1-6,CASSIGPAANSPLHF
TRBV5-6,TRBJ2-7,CASSSPSGAREQQYF
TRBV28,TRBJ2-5,CASSSRDFETQYF
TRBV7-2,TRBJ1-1,CASSLSNVEAFF
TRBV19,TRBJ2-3,CASSILGLDTQYF
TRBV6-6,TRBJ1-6,CASSYEGYLGAPLHF
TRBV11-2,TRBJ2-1,CASSLGAGKSYNEQFF
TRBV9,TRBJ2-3,CASSNPRGGGLKDTQYF
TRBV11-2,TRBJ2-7,CASSLDNPYEQYF
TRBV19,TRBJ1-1,CASSMGRNTEAFF
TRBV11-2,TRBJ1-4,CASSSHRGREKLFF
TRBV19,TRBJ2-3,CASIGQRAGAADTQYF
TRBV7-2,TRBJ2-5,CASSLAGLAQETQYF
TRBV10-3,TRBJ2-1,CAITGAGVKNNEQFF
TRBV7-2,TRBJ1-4,CASSLAGRENEKLFF
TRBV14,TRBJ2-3,CASSQVELASTDTQYF
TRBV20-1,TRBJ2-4,CSALPGGELAKNIQYF
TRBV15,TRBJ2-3,CATSRDMGAGSDTQYF
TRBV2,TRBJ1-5,CASSEVRDKITRNQPQHF
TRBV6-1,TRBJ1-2,CASRDPANYGYTF
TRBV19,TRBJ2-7,CASSTTGIEQYF
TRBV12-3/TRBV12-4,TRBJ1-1,CASSTTGNTEAFF
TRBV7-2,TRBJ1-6,CASSLTTINSPLHF
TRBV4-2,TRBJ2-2,CASSQDRYGELFF
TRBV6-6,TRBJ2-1,CASSYLRAESSYNEQFF
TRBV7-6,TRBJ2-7,CASSLARLLAGGPVHEQYF
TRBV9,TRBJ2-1,CASSPRTSGINEQFF
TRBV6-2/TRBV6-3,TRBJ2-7,CASSPWGTRGATYEQYF
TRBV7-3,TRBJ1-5,CASSRDKGQPQHF
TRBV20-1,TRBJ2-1,CSARGLGRAYNEQFF
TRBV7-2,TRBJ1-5,CASSTGFSSNQPQHF
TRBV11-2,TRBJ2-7,CASSLDQVQGAYEQYF
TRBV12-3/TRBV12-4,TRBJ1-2,CASSLMGGPRNGYTF
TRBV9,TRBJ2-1,CASSVESSGRDEQFF
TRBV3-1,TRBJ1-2,CASSQVGQGFYTF
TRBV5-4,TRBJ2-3,CASSWSGGADTQYF
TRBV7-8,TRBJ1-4,CASSFRAGNEKLFF
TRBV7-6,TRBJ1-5,CASSPDRTSCYSNQPQHF
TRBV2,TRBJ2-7,CASSERTGNHEQYF
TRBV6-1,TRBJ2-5,CASSERETSGGETQYF
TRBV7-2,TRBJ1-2,CASSLHDYGYTF